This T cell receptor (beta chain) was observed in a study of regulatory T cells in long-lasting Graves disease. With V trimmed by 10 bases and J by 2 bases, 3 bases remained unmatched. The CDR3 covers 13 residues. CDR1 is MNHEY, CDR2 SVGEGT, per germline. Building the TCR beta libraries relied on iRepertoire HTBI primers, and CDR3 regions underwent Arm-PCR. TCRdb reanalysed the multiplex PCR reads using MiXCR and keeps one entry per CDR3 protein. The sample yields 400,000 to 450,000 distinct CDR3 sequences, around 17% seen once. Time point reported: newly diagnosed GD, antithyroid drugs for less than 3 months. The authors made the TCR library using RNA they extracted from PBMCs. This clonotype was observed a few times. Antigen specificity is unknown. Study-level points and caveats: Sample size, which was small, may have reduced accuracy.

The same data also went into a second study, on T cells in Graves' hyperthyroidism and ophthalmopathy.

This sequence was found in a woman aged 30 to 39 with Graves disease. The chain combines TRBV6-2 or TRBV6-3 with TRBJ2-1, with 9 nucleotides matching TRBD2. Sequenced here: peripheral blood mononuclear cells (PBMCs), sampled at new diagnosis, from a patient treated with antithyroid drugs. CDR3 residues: CAIPSGAYNEQFF. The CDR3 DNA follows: TGTGCCATCCCTAGCGGGGCCTACAATGAGCAGTTCTTC.